A single sample is the source of the 27 T cell receptor beta chains below, sequenced in a study of T-cell reconstitution after alpha-beta-depleted transplantation in children. For TCRbeta, the library was prepared with unique molecular identifiers. TCRdb re-called the PCR reads through MiXCR, storing one row per CDR3 protein. The sample has approximately 350,000 distinct CDR3 sequences; about an eighth are singletons. Sample: PBMCs, taken from the stem cell graft. The receptor set was obtained from a human donor who donated a stem cell graft to a child with Fanconi anemia.

V is TRBV6-5 and J is TRBJ2-1; the D gene is possibly TRBD2 (5 bases). Trimming left V 7 bases short and J 14 bases short, with 15 bases between. Germline V gene sequence: CDR1 MNHEY, CDR2 SVGAGI. CDR3 size: 11 residues. The CDR3 spells CASTSEGEKFF. The CDR3 DNA reads TGTGCCAGCACTTCTGAGGGAGAGAAGTTCTTC.

This clonotype was detected many times. The V and J genes are TRBV5-1 and TRBJ2-1; D is unresolved. The CDR3 consists of 14 residues. Germline loops: CDR1 SGHRS, CDR2 YFSETQ. V was clipped by 4 bases and J by 9 bases, with 17 bases between them. CDR3 sequence: CASSQRPLVGEQFF. As DNA, the CDR3 is TGCGCCAGCAGCCAAAGGCCCCTAGTGGGTGAGCAGTTCTTC.

The chain links TRBV12-3 or TRBV12-4 to TRBJ2-1; D is unresolved. The germline V and J ends were trimmed by 6 bases and 8 bases, with 17 bases remaining between them. There are 14 residues in the CDR3. The chain's CDR3 is CASSFERNVDEQFF. The CDR3 nucleotides read TGTGCCAGCAGCTTCGAAAGGAATGTCGATGAGCAGTTCTTC.

J is TRBJ2-3 and V is TRBV20-1; 7 bases map to TRBD2. The CDR3 has 14 amino acids. Unmatched junction bases numbered 5, after V lost 3 bases and J lost 2 bases. The germline CDR1 and CDR2 sequences are DFQATT and SNEGSKA (reference sequence). DNA for the CDR3: TGCAGTGCTAGGTTGGGGGGGTTCACAGATACGCAGTATTTT. Protein product: CSARLGGFTDTQYF.

This clonotype showed up just a few times. The chain employs TRBV30 and TRBJ2-3, with a possible D match to TRBD2 (6 bases). This CDR3 contains 13 residues. The V end was cut by 2 bases, the J end by 4 bases, with 10 bases between. Germline-derived CDR1 and CDR2 are GTSNPN and SVGIG (reference sequence). The CDR3 nucleotides are TGTGCCTGGAGTCGGACTACAGCAGATACGCAGTATTTT. This translates into CAWSRTTADTQYF.

This clonotype has a handful of counts. The rearrangement joins TRBV7-2 to TRBJ2-7; 8 bases are a match to TRBD1. CDR1 SGHTA and CDR2 FQGNSA come from the germline V gene. This CDR3 is 15 amino acids long. J gave up 3 bases and V 5 bases, and 9 bases lay outside the gene matches. The CDR3 DNA is TGTGCCAGCAGCCGTGGACAGGGAAGTTTCTACGAGCAGTACTTC. It is translated as CASSRGQGSFYEQYF.

This clonotype was observed many times. The CDR3 region is CAIKPESSYEQYV. The CDR3 nucleotides are TGTGCCATCAAACCTGAGAGCTCCTACGAGCAGTACGTC. This chain joins TRBV10-3 and TRBJ2-7; D is ambiguous. The V gene lost 7 bases and the J gene lost 0 bases, with 10 bases spanning the gap. The CDR3 has 13 residues. Germline lookup yields CDR1 ENHRY and CDR2 SYGVKD.

This clonotype was seen repeatedly, ten times or more. The genes are TRBV24-1 and TRBJ2-1; 10 bases fit TRBD1. V trimming: 8 bases; J trimming: 7 bases; junction bases outside the gene matches: 4. This CDR3 comprises 13 residues. The germline CDR1 and CDR2 sequences are KGHDR and SFDVKD. CDR3 protein: CATKGQGRNEQFF. The CDR3 coding sequence is TGTGCCACCAAGGGACAGGGGAGGAATGAGCAGTTCTTC.

This clonotype was seen at least ten times. The V and J genes are TRBV29-1 and TRBJ1-2; a weak D match, TRBD1 (6 bases). Germline CDR1 is SQVTM and CDR2 is ANQGSEA. V lost 8 bases to trimming and J lost 4 bases, with 17 bases between them. This CDR3 spans 13 amino acids. The CDR3 sequence is CSTNREAGYGYTF. The CDR3, as DNA: TGCAGCACTAACAGGGAGGCGGGCTATGGCTACACCTTC.

This sequence joins TRBV5-1 and TRBJ2-2, with TRBD1 matching 12 bases. The CDR3 is made up of 17 amino acids. The V and J ends lost 3 bases and 3 bases, in that order; junction bases with no gene match: 6. Germline CDR1 reads SGHRS; CDR2 reads YFSETQ. CDR3 in DNA: TGCGCCAGCAGCTCGGGACAGGGGGCGAGGGACACCGGGGAGCTGTTTTTT. Protein: CASSSGQGARDTGELFF. The variable domain in full, completed from reference TRBV5-1 and TRBJ2-2, reads KAGVTQTPRYLIKTRGQQVTLSCSPISGHRSVSWYQQTPGQGLQFLFEYFSETQRNKGNFPGRFSGRQFSNSRSEMNVSTLELGDSALYLCASSSGQGARDTGELFFGEGSRLTVL.

This clonotype was observed once. V usage is TRBV19 and J usage is TRBJ1-5; D gene unclear. The V end was cut by 0 bases, the J end by 12 bases, with 15 bases between. CDR3 length: 14 residues. Germline loops: CDR1 LNHDA, CDR2 SQIVND (reference sequence). CDR3 bases: TGTGCCAGTAGTATAGATCGGCTCTCCACTCTCCAGCATTTT. This encodes CASSIDRLSTLQHF. The full variable domain, rest sourced from reference TRBV19 and TRBJ1-5, is DGGITQSPKYLFRKEGQNVTLSCEQNLNHDAMYWYRQDPGQGLRLIYYSQIVNDFQKGDIAEGYSVSREKKESFPLTVTSAQKNPTAFYLCASSIDRLSTLQHFGDGTRLSIL.

This clonotype turned up a few times. The CDR3 spells CASSFDLAGGAEQFF. CDR3 DNA: TGTGCCAGCAGCTTCGACCTAGCGGGGGGGGCTGAGCAGTTCTTC. The rearrangement links TRBV6-2 or TRBV6-3 to TRBJ2-1; TRBD2 matches at 12 bases. V gave up 6 bases and J gave up 9 bases; unmatched junction bases: 9. The CDR3 is 15 residues long. Per germline, CDR1 MNHEY and CDR2 SVGEGT.

Turning to this clonotype: This could be a read error, since a much larger clone is one nucleotide away. This sequence joins TRBV11-2 and TRBJ1-1; D uncertain. CDR1 is SGHAT, CDR2 FQNNGV, per germline. There are 12 residues in the CDR3. The CDR3 protein is CASSFGNTETFF. As DNA, the CDR3 is TGTGCCAGCAGCTTTGGGAACACTGAAACTTTCTTT.

This chain connects TRBV7-9 to TRBJ2-3; tentatively, D is TRBD2 (6 bases). The germline V gene has CDR1 SEHNR and CDR2 FQNEAQ (reference sequence). V lost 5 bases, J lost 4 bases, and 16 bases lay in between. This CDR3 contains 15 residues. The CDR3 DNA sequence: TGTGCCAGCAGCATGGGGTCTAGCGTCTCAGATACGCAGTATTTT. Protein product: CASSMGSSVSDTQYF.

The gene calls are TRBV20-1 and TRBJ2-5, with D perhaps TRBD2 (6 bases). V gave up 6 bases and J gave up 1 base, with 15 bases separating them. CDR3 length equals 14 residues. From germline, CDR1 is DFQATT and CDR2 SNEGSKA (reference sequence). CDR3 bases: TGCAGTGCCTCCCTCGGGGGTAGCCAAGAGACCCAGTACTTC. Translation: CSASLGGSQETQYF.

A few counts support this clonotype. V is TRBV12-3 or TRBV12-4 and J is TRBJ1-1, with D hard to call. The CDR3 has 13 amino acids. V lost 3 bases to trimming and J lost 2 bases, with 7 bases between them. Here the CDR3 reads CASSLMLNTEAFF. CDR3 in DNA: TGTGCCAGCAGTTTGATGCTCAACACTGAAGCTTTCTTT.

This clonotype appeared a few times. The V gene is TRBV20-1, the J gene TRBJ1-1; D is undetermined. Trimming shortened V by 0 bases and J by 0 bases, and 11 bases separated the two germline ends. There are 15 residues in the CDR3. Germline assignment: CDR1 DFQATT and CDR2 SNEGSKA (reference sequence). CDR3 sequence reads: CSARDSRSLNTEAFF. The CDR3 DNA sequence: TGCAGTGCTAGAGATTCAAGGTCCCTGAACACTGAAGCTTTCTTT.

The rearrangement joins TRBV6-1 to TRBJ2-7; the match to TRBD1 covers 10 bases. V was clipped by 6 bases and J by 5 bases; unmatched bases: 10. Germline loops: CDR1 MNHNS, CDR2 SASEGT. The CDR3 covers 15 residues. CDR3 coding DNA: TGTGCCAGCAGACCGGGACAGGGGACGATCGACGAGCAGTACGTC. It specifies CASRPGQGTIDEQYV.

The V call is TRBV28, the J call TRBJ1-5; 10 bases match TRBD1. Per the germline V gene, CDR1 is MDHEN and CDR2 is SYDVKM. The ends lost 6 bases at V and 6 bases at J; junction bases unmatched: 11. CDR3 size: 16 residues. CDR3 residues: CASSSPGQGYFQPQHF. For the CDR3, the DNA is TGTGCCAGCAGCTCACCGGGACAGGGGTATTTTCAGCCCCAGCATTTT.

Only a few counts were recorded for this clonotype. The J gene is TRBJ2-3, the V gene TRBV28; 7 bases align to TRBD2. Germline V gene data show CDR1 as MDHEN and CDR2 as SYDVKM. The V and J ends lost 4 bases and 4 bases, in that order; junction bases with no gene match: 8. The CDR3 is 15 residues long. CDR3 residues: CASSSGRGIPDTQYF. The DNA of the CDR3 is TGTGCCAGCAGTTCTGGGAGGGGAATCCCAGATACGCAGTATTTT.

Concerning this clonotype itself: A much larger clone differs by one base, so this may be a read error. The genes are TRBV5-1 and TRBJ1-1; D gene ambiguous. V lost 0 bases to trimming and J lost 0 bases, with 6 bases between them. CDR3 length: 14 amino acids. The germline V gene encodes CDR1 SGHRS and CDR2 YFSETQ. This chain's CDR3 is CASSLEALNTEAFF. The CDR3 bases are TGCGCCAGCAGCTTGGAGGCACTGAACACTGAAGCTTTCTTT.

This clonotype was detected many times. The chain uses TRBV12-3 or TRBV12-4 and TRBJ1-1, with D possibly TRBD1 on 5 matching bases. V lost 1 base, J lost 5 bases, and 8 bases lay in between. The CDR3 totals 13 residues. CDR3 region: CASSLEGRTEAFF. The CDR3 coding sequence is TGTGCCAGCAGTTTAGAGGGGAGGACTGAAGCTTTCTTT.

The chain is built from TRBV3-1 and TRBJ1-2; D not certain. This CDR3 spans 12 amino acids. V was clipped by 2 bases and J by 5 bases, with 6 bases between them. Germline CDR1 reads LGHDT; CDR2 reads YNNKEL (reference sequence). CDR3 sequence (DNA): TGTGCCAGCAGCCAATGGATTTATGGCTACACCTTC. As protein: CASSQWIYGYTF.

This clonotype was observed many times. The chain carries TRBV12-3 or TRBV12-4 and TRBJ1-5, with TRBD1 as a possible D gene (6 bases). The V gene lost 7 bases and the J gene lost 2 bases, with 12 bases spanning the gap. This CDR3 has 14 residues. The CDR3 coding sequence is TGTGCCAGCAACTCACAGGGAGGCAATCAGCCCCAGCATTTT. This sequence encodes CASNSQGGNQPQHF.

This clonotype showed up just a few times. V is TRBV12-3 or TRBV12-4 and J is TRBJ2-3; no definite D call. The CDR3 loop spans 18 amino acids. V was clipped by 5 bases and J by 6 bases, with 27 bases between them. The CDR3 loop is CASSPHVGVLPPSDTQYF. The CDR3 region has the DNA TGTGCCAGCAGTCCACACGTTGGGGTACTCCCTCCGAGCGATACGCAGTATTTT.

Only a few counts were recorded for this clonotype. This rearrangement joins TRBV7-2 to TRBJ2-7; D may correspond to TRBD1 or TRBD2 (5 bases each). Looked up from germline, CDR1 is SGHTA and CDR2 is FQGNSA. Trimming shortened V by 5 bases and J by 1 base, and 15 bases separated the two germline ends. The CDR3 length is 15 residues. CDR3 amino acids: CASSPGEGWSYEQYF. CDR3 sequence (DNA): TGTGCCAGCAGCCCTGGAGAGGGGTGGTCCTACGAGCAGTACTTC.

The chain is built from TRBV3-1 and TRBJ2-2, with a weak D call TRBD2 (5 bases). The length of the CDR3 is 15 residues. Germline-derived CDR1 and CDR2 are LGHDT and YNNKEL (reference sequence). V was cut by 1 base and J by 7 bases, with 13 bases left in between. The CDR3 here is CASSQGTAVGGELFF. The CDR3 DNA reads TGTGCCAGCAGCCAAGGGACTGCGGTCGGCGGGGAGCTGTTTTTT.